One sample yielded the 5 T cell receptor beta chains listed below, sequenced in a study of blood T cell repertoires in COVID-19. Libraries were prepared by immunoSEQ multiplex PCR; TCRdb keeps only in-frame clonotypes and omits some of them. There are about 200,000 clones in the sample; around 86% occur only once, and 4.5% to 7% lies in the top ten. The sample was PBMCs or T cells enriched from blood (not recorded which). The receptors originated from a man aged 35-49 years with acute COVID-19.

The chain joins TRBV18 to TRBJ2-1; a possible D gene is TRBD1 (5 bases). CDR1 and CDR2 (germline): KGHSH, LQKENI. There are 15 residues in the CDR3. Trimming shortened V by 3 bases and J by 7 bases, and 16 bases separated the two germline ends. CDR3 coding DNA: TGTGCCAGCTCACCTGGAGCAGGGTCATGGAATGAGCAGTTCTTC. Its protein product is CASSPGAGSWNEQFF.

The chain links TRBV7-9 to TRBJ2-5; a possible D gene is TRBD2 (6 bases). CDR1 is SEHNR and CDR2 is FQNEAQ in the germline V gene (reference sequence). Trimming left V 1 base short and J 5 bases short, with 11 bases between. The CDR3 contains 14 residues. CDR3 DNA sequence: TGTGCCAGCAGCTTAGGGAGGGTCGGGGAGACCCAGTACTTC. Amino acids: CASSLGRVGETQYF. The whole variable domain, remainder taken from reference TRBV7-9 and TRBJ2-5, is DTGVSQNPRHKITKRGQNVTFRCDPISEHNRLYWYRQTLGQGPEFLTYFQNEAQLEKSRLLSDRFSAERPKGSFSTLEIQRTEQGDSAMYLCASSLGRVGETQYFGPGTRLLVL.

This clone was counted a single time. The chain couples TRBV9 to TRBJ1-6, with a tentative D call TRBD1 (5 bases). CDR1 SGDLS and CDR2 YYNGEE come from the germline V gene. This CDR3 comprises 13 residues. Between the trimmed V and J ends, which lost 3 bases and 9 bases, there was a span of 10 bases. The CDR3 nucleotides read TGTGCCAGCAGCGCCGGGGGGAGTTCACCCCTCCACTTT. This sequence encodes CASSAGGSSPLHF.

The V call is TRBV7-2, the J call TRBJ2-1, with D possibly TRBD2 on 6 matching bases. This CDR3 is built from 14 residues. The V gene's germline CDR1 is SGHTA and CDR2 FQGNSA. The germline V and J ends were trimmed by 5 bases and 6 bases, with 14 bases remaining between them. The CDR3 here is CASSLMSSGNEQFF. CDR3 nucleotide sequence: TGTGCCAGCAGCCTCATGAGTAGCGGCAATGAGCAGTTCTTC.

This clone was seen a single time. The genes are TRBV6-5 and TRBJ1-6; no clear D gene. Trimming left V 11 bases short and J 0 bases short, with 8 bases between. CDR3 length: 13 amino acids. Germline loops: CDR1 MNHEY, CDR2 SVGAGI. The DNA of the CDR3 is TGTGCCGTTCGAGCCTCCTATAATTCACCCCTCCACTTT. Its translation: CAVRASYNSPLHF.